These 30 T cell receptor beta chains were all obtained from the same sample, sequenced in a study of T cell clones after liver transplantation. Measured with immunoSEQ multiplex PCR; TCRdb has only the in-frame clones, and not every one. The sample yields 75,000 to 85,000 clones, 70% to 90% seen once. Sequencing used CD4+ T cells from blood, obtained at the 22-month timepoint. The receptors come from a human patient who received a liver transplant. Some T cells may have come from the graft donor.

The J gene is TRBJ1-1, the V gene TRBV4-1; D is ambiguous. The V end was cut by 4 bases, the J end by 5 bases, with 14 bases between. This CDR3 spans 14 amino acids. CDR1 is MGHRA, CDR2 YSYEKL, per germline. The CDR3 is CASSLSGSGTEAFF. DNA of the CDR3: TGCGCCAGCAGCCTATCTGGATCGGGGACTGAAGCTTTCTTT.

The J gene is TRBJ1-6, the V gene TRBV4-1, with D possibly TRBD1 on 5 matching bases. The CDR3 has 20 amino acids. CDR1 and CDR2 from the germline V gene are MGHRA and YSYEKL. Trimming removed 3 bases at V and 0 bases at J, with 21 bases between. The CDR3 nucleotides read TGCGCCAGCAGCCAGGATTATTCGGGACCTTCGAGCTCCTATAATTCACCCCTCCACTTT. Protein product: CASSQDYSGPSSSYNSPLHF.

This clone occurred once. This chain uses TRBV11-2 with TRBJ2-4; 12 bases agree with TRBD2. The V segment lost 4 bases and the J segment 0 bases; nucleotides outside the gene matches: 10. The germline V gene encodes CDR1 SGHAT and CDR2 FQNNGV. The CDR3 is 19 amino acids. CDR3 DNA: TGTGCCAGCAGCTCCGAGTGGGGACTAGCGGGTGTAGCCAAAAACATTCAGTACTTC. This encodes CASSSEWGLAGVAKNIQYF.

The CDR3 nucleotides read TGTGCCAGCAGCCCCCTTAAGCGGGTGCAGTATTTT. Its protein product is CASSPLKRVQYF. The chain links TRBV7-8 to TRBJ2-3; perhaps TRBD2 as D (6 bases). V dropped 5 bases and J dropped 11 bases, with 14 bases sitting between them. Germline V gives CDR1 SGHVS, CDR2 FQNEAQ. This CDR3 spans 12 amino acids.

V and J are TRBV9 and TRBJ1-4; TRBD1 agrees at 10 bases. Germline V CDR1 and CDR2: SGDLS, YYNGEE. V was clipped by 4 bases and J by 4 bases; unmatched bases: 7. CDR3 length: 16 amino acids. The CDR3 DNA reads TGTGCCAGCAGCCGGGACAGGGGATCGGGTAATGAAAAACTGTTTTTT. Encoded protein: CASSRDRGSGNEKLFF.

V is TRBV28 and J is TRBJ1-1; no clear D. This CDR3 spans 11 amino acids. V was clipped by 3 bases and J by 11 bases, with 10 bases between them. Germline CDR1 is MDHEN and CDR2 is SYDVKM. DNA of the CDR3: TGTGCCAGCAGTTTTCAGCTCGCTGCTTTCTTT. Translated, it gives CASSFQLAAFF. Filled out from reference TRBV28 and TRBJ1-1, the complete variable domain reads DVKVTQSSRYLVKRTGEKVFLECVQDMDHENMFWYRQDPGLGLRLIYFSYDVKMKEKGDIPEGYSVSREKKERFSLILESASTNQTSMYLCASSFQLAAFFGQGTRLTVV.

The CDR3, as DNA: TGTGCCACCAGCAGGGGGGGACTAGCGGGGAACTACGAGCAGTACTTC. Protein product: CATSRGGLAGNYEQYF. This rearrangement joins TRBV15 to TRBJ2-7, with 13 nucleotides matching TRBD2. The CDR3 runs to 16 residues. CDR1 and CDR2 from the germline V gene are LNHNV and YYDKDF (reference sequence). V lost 3 bases and J lost 3; bases outside the gene matches: 5. Full variable domain (rest looked up from reference TRBV15 and TRBJ2-7): DAMVIQNPRYQVTQFGKPVTLSCSQTLNHNVMYWYQQKSSQAPKLLFHYYDKDFNNEADTPDNFQSRRPNTSFCFLDIRSPGLGDTAMYLCATSRGGLAGNYEQYFGPGTRLTVT.

The chain's CDR3 is CASSHRGLNSPLHF. CDR3 in DNA: TGTGCCAGCAGCCACAGGGGACTTAATTCACCCCTCCACTTT. The chain couples TRBV5-4 to TRBJ1-6; 7 nucleotides agree with TRBD1. Per germline, CDR1 SGHNT and CDR2 YYREEE (reference sequence). Trimming removed 4 bases from V and 6 bases from J; junction bases left unmatched: 4. This CDR3 has 14 amino acids.

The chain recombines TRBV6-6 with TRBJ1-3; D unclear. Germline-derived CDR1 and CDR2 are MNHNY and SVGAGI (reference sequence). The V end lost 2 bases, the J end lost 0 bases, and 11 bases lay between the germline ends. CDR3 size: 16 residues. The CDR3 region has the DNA TGTGCCAGCAGTTACAGCGCCTTCCTCTCTGGAAACACCATATATTTT. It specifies CASSYSAFLSGNTIYF.

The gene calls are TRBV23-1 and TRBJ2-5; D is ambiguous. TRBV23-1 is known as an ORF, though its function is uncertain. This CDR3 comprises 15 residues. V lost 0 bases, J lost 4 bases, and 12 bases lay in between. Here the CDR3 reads CASSQSTPSRETQYF. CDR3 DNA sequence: TGCGCCAGCAGTCAATCGACTCCTAGTCGAGAGACCCAGTACTTC.

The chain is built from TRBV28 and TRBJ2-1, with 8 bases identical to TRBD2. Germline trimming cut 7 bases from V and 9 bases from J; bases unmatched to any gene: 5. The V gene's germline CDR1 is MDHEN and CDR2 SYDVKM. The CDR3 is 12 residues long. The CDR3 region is CASTHSGGEQFF. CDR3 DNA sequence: TGTGCCAGCACCCACAGCGGGGGTGAGCAGTTCTTC. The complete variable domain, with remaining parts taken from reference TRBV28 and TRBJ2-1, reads DVKVTQSSRYLVKRTGEKVFLECVQDMDHENMFWYRQDPGLGLRLIYFSYDVKMKEKGDIPEGYSVSREKKERFSLILESASTNQTSMYLCASTHSGGEQFFGPGTRLTVL.

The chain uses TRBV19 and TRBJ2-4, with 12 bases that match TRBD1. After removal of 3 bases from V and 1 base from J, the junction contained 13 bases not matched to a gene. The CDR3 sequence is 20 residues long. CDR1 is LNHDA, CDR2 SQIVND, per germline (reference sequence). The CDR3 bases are TGTGCCAGTAGTATTCGGCCGGGACAGGGGGCGACTAGGGCCAAAAACATTCAGTACTTC. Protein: CASSIRPGQGATRAKNIQYF.

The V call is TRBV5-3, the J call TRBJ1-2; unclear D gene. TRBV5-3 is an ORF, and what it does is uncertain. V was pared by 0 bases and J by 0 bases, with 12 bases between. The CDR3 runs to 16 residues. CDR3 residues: CARSLAALTSNYGYTF. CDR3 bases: TGTGCCAGAAGCTTGGCGGCCCTGACATCTAACTATGGCTACACCTTC.

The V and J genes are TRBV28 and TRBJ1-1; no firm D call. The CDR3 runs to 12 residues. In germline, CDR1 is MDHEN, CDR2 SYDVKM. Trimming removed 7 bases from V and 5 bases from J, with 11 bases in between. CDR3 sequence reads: CASKIRSTEAFF. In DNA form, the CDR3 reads TGTGCCAGCAAAATAAGATCTACTGAAGCTTTCTTT.

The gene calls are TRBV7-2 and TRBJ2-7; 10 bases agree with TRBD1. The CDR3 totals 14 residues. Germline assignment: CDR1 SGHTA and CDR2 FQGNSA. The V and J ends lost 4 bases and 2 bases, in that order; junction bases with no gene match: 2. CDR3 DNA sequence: TGTGCCAGCAGCTGGGACAGGGGTGCCTACGAGCAGTACTTC. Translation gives CASSWDRGAYEQYF.

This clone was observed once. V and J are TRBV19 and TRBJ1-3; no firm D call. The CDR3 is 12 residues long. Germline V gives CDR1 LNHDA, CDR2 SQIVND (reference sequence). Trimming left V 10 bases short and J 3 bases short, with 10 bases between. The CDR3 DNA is TGTGCCACCCTCCAGCGTGGAAACACCATATATTTT. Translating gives CATLQRGNTIYF.

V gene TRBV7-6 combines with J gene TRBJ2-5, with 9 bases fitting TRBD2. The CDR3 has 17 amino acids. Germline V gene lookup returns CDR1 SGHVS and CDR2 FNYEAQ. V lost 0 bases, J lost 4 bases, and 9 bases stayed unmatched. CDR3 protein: CASSLAENSGGRETQYF. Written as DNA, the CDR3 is TGTGCCAGCAGCTTAGCGGAAAATAGCGGGGGCAGAGAGACCCAGTACTTC.

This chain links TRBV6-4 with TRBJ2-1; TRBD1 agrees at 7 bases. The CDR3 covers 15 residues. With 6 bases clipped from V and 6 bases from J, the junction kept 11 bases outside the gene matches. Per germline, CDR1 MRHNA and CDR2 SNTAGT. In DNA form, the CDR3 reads TGTGCCAGCAGCGAAGACAGGGACCCCGTCAATGAGCAGTTCTTC. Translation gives CASSEDRDPVNEQFF.

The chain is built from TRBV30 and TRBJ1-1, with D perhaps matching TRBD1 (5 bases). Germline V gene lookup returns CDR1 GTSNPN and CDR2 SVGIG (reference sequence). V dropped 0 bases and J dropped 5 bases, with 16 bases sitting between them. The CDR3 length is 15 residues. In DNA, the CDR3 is TGTGCCTGGAGTGTGAGGGCCGTCGGGGGGACTGAAGCTTTCTTT. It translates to CAWSVRAVGGTEAFF.

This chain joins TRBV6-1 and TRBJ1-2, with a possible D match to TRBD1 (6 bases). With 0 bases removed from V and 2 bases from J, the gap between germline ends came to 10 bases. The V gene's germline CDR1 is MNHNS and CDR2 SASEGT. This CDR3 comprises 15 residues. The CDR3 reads CASSEAGGQNYGYTF. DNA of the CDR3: TGTGCCAGCAGTGAAGCGGGGGGCCAGAACTATGGCTACACCTTC.

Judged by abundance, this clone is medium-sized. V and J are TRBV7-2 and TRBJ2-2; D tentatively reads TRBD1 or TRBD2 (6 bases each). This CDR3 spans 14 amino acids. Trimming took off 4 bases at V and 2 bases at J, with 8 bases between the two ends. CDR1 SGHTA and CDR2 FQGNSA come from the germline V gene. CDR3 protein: CASSWGANTGELFF. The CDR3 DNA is TGTGCCAGCAGCTGGGGGGCTAACACCGGGGAGCTGTTTTTT.

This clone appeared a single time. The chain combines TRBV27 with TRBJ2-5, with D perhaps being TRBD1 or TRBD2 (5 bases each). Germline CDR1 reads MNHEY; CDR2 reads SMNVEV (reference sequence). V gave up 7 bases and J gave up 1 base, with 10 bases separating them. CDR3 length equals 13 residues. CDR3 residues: CASKRDLQETQYF. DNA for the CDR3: TGTGCCAGCAAAAGGGACCTCCAAGAGACCCAGTACTTC.

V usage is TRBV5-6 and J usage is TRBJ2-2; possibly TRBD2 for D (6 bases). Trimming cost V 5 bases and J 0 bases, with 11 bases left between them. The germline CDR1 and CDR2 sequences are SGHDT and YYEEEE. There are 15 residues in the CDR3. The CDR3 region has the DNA TGTGCCAGCAGGGCCGGGACTTCGAACACCGGGGAGCTGTTTTTT. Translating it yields CASRAGTSNTGELFF. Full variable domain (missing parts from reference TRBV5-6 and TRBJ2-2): DAGVTQSPTHLIKTRGQQVTLRCSPKSGHDTVSWYQQALGQGPQFIFQYYEEEERQRGNFPDRFSGHQFPNYSSELNVNALLLGDSALYLCASRAGTSNTGELFFGEGSRLTVL.

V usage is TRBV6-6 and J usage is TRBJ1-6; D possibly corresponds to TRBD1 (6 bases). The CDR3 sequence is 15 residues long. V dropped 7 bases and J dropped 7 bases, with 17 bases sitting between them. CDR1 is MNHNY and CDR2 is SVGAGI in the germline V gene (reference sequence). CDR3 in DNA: TGTGCCAGCACCCAAATTCGAGGGGGGAATTCACCCCTCCACTTT. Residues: CASTQIRGGNSPLHF.

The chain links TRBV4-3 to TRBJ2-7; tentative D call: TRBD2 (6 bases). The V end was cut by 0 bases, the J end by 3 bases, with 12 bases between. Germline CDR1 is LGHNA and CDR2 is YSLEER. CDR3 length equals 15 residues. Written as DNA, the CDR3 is TGCGCCAGCAGCCAAGAAGCCGGGAGTCACTACGAGCAGTACTTC. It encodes CASSQEAGSHYEQYF.

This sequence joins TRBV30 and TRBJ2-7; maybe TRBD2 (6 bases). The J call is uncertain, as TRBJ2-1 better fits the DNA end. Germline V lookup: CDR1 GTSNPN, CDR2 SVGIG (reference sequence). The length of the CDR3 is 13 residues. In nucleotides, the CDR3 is TGTGCCCTCGGGGCGGGACCGTACAATGAGCAGTTCTTC. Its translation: CALGAGPYNEQFF.

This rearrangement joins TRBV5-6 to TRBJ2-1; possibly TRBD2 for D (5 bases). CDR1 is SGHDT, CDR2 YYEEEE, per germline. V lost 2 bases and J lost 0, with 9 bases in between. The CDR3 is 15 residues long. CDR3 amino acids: CASSFMGSSYNEQFF. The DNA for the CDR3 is TGTGCCAGCAGCTTTATGGGGAGCTCCTACAATGAGCAGTTCTTC.

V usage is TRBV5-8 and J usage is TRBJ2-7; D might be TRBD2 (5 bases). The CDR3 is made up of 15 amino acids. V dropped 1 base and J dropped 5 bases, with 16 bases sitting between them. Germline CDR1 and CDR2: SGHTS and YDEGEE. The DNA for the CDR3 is TGTGCCAGCAGCTTGTATGGGAGAGGTGTTGACGAGCAGTACTTC. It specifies CASSLYGRGVDEQYF.

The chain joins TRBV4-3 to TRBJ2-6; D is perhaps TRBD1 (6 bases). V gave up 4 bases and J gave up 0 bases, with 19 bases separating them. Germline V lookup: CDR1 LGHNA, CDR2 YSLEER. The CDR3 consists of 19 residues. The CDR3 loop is CASSPDPPGAISGANVLTF. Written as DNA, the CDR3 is TGCGCCAGCAGCCCAGATCCTCCAGGGGCTATCTCTGGGGCCAACGTCCTGACTTTC.

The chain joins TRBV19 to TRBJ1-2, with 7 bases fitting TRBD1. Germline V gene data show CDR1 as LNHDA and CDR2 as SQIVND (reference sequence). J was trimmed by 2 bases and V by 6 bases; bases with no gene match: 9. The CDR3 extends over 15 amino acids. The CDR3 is CASSSDREMNYGYTF. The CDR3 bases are TGTGCCAGTAGCAGCGACAGGGAAATGAACTATGGCTACACCTTC.